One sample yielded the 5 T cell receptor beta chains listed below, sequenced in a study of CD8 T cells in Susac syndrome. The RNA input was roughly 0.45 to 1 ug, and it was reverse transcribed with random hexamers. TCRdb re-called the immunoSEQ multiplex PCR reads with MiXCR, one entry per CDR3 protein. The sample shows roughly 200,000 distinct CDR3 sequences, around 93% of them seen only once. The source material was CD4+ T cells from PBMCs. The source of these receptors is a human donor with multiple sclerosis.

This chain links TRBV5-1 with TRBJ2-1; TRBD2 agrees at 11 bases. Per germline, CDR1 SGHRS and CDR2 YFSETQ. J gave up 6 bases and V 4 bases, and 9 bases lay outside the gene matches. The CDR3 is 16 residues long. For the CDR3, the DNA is TGCGCCAGCAGCCGGCCCGGGACTAGCGGCCTCAATGAGCAGTTCTTC. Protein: CASSRPGTSGLNEQFF.

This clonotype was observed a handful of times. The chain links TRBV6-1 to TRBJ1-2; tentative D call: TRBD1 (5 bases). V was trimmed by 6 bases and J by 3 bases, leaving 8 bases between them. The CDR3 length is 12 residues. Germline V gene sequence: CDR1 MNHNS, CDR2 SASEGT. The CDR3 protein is CASRRGDYGYTF. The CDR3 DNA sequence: TGTGCCAGCAGGAGGGGTGACTATGGCTACACCTTC.

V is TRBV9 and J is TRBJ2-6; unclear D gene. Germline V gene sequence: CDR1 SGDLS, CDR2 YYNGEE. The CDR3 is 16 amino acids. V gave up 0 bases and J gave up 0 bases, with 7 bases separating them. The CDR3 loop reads CASSVVGSSGANVLTF. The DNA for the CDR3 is TGTGCCAGCAGCGTAGTCGGATCCTCTGGGGCCAACGTCCTGACTTTC.

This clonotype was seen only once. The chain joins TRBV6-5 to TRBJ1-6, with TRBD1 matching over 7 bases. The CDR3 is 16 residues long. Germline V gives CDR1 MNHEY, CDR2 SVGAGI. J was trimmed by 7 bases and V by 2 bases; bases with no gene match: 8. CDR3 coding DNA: TGTGCCAGCAGTTACGGGCAGGGACAGAGGAATTCACCCCTCCACTTT. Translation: CASSYGQGQRNSPLHF.

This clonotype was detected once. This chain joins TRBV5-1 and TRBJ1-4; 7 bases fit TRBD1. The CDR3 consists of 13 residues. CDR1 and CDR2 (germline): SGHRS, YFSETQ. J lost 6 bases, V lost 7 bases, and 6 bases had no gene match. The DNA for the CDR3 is TGCGCCAGCGCCCGGGACAGAGATGAAAAACTGTTTTTT. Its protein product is CASARDRDEKLFF.